The present entry profiles one T cell receptor beta chain with its context. These data come from a study of blood T cell repertoires in COVID-19. About the study: There were acute and convalescent COVID-19 samples, and they came from the United States, Italy and Spain.

The authors' processing: Reference gene primer amplification yielded estimated nucleated cell counts. Some clones are missing from TCRdb's copy, which holds only in-frame ones; the method was immunoSEQ multiplex PCR. V and J calls and clone size come straight from that table; D and trimming were deduced from the DNA. The table has tens of thousands of clones, about 85% seen once; the top ten hold 3.5% to 4.5%. V gave up 3 bases and J gave up 2 bases, with 7 bases separating them. The CDR3 has 13 residues. CDR1 is SQVTM, CDR2 ANQGSEA, per germline. The TCR originated in a man aged 60 to 75 with acute or convalescent COVID-19. V usage is TRBV29-1 and J usage is TRBJ2-2, with D unclear. Sequencing was performed on peripheral blood. The CDR3 DNA follows: TGCAGCGTTGAGGGCCATAACACCGGGGAGCTGTTTTTT. Its protein is CSVEGHNTGELFF.